This TCR beta chain comes out of a study of T-cell reconstitution after alpha-beta-depleted transplantation in children. Library preparation (for TCRbeta) was performed with unique molecular identifiers. MiXCR, applied by TCRdb to the PCR reads, yields one record per CDR3 protein. Found here are about 490,000 distinct CDR3 sequences, over 9.5% of them singletons; the top ten hold approximately 2%. There are a few counts of this clonotype. The receptor was isolated from a child aged 2-15 years with inherited bone marrow failure, due to receive a stem cell transplant. Sequenced material: PBMCs, taken before TCRalphabeta/CD19-depleted stem cell transplant.

The CDR3 loop is CASSYSGGGYTF. CDR3 nucleotide sequence: TGTGCCAGCAGTTACTCAGGGGGCGGCTACACCTTC. The chain carries TRBV6-5 and TRBJ1-2; 7 bases line up with TRBD1. CDR1 MNHEY and CDR2 SVGAGI come from the germline V gene. V lost 0 bases, J lost 8 bases, and 0 bases stayed unmatched. The CDR3 covers 12 residues.